This TCR beta chain was documented in a study of cytomegalovirus exposure and HLA in healthy donors. Points from the study as a whole: Reported results showed that the classifier diagnosed cytomegalovirus status with high specificity and sensitivity. Across donors, most TCRs were seen rarely, yet some public ones were widespread. A further, later analysis showed that HLA-associated TCR beta chains (compared with equally common others) were more clonally expanded.

Worth noting for this clone: The antigen remains unidentified. Distinct nucleotide sequences in the sample also encode this CDR3.

Primers: 60 Vbeta forward and 13 Jbeta reverse. The method was immunoSEQ multiplex PCR; TCRdb's version includes in-frame clones alone and lacks a portion of them. Reported are some 140,000 clones; the ten largest clones contain approximately 1.5%. Each donor was nominally healthy when sampled (though unrecorded immune exposures were likely). This receptor was identified in a woman in her forties in good health and CMV-seronegative. Sequencing input: PBMCs.

CDR3 loop: CASSLGLDTEAFF. The CDR3 DNA follows: TGTGCCAGCAGCTTAGGCTTAGACACTGAAGCTTTCTTT. The rearrangement uses TRBV7-6 and TRBJ1-1; D gene uncertain. CDR1 SGHVS and CDR2 FNYEAQ come from the germline V gene. Between the trimmed V and J ends, which lost 1 base and 3 bases, there was a span of 6 bases. CDR3 length: 13 residues.